The rows below give T cell receptor beta chains drawn from one sample of a study of cytomegalovirus exposure and HLA in healthy donors. TCRdb keeps only in-frame clones here, not all; method: immunoSEQ multiplex PCR. The sample contains about 140,000 clones, more than 75% of which appear only once. Sequencing used PBMCs. Receptor source: a female donor in good health and CMV-seronegative. Both conserved end residues are part of each CDR3. The D gene is left open where the match is weak. The size entry is marked missing in some rows and otherwise reads once, few, many or a size class.

v_gene	d_gene	j_gene	abundance	CDR3nt	CDR3aa
TRBV30	-	TRBJ1-6	-	TGTGCCTGGGGGAGCGACAGGAGCTGGGATTATAATTCACCCCTCCACTTT	CAWGSDRSWDYNSPLHF
TRBV5-6	-	TRBJ1-2	few	TGTGCCAGCAGCTGGGGGGGGGATGGCTACACCTTC	CASSWGGDGYTF
TRBV6-5	TRBD1	TRBJ2-1	few	TGTGCCAGCAGTCCCCTTACAGGGGCCTACAATGAGCAGTTCTTC	CASSPLTGAYNEQFF
TRBV4-1	-	TRBJ2-7	-	TGCGCCAGCAGCCAAGATATCCCCCAGGGAAATTCCTACGAGCAGTACTTC	CASSQDIPQGNSYEQYF
TRBV28	-	TRBJ1-5	-	TGTGCCAGCAGTTTATTCATCGTATCAGTGGGCAATCAGCCCCAGCATTTT	CASSLFIVSVGNQPQHF
TRBV28	TRBD2	TRBJ2-7	-	TGTGCCAGCAGCCCAAGTCTAGCGGGGGGAGCCTACGAGCAGTACTTC	CASSPSLAGGAYEQYF
TRBV11-2	TRBD2	TRBJ2-7	few	TGTGCCAGCAGCGCGGGACTAGCGGGAGCGTTGGGCGAGCAGTACTTC	CASSAGLAGALGEQYF
TRBV28	-	TRBJ1-2	-	TGTGCCAGCAGCACCGCAGGACTCCTCTATGGCTACACCTTC	CASSTAGLLYGYTF
TRBV5-4	TRBD1	TRBJ1-2	once	TGTGCCAGCAGCCCCGGGACAGGACAATATGGCTACACCTTC	CASSPGTGQYGYTF
TRBV29-1	TRBD1	TRBJ1-1	-	TGCAGCGCCAAGAGGGGACAGTGGGAGCGCACTGAAGCTTTCTTT	CSAKRGQWERTEAFF
TRBV7-6	-	TRBJ2-1	-	TGTGCCAGCAGCGACCGGGACTGGGACAATGAGCAGTTCTTC	CASSDRDWDNEQFF
TRBV5-1	TRBD1	TRBJ1-2	once	TGCGCCAGCAGCTTGCGTGGGACAGGGCATGGCTACACCTTC	CASSLRGTGHGYTF
TRBV5-1	TRBD2	TRBJ2-2	-	TGCGCCAGCAGCCCCGGGGACCAGCGGGGCGGGGAGCTGTTTTTT	CASSPGDQRGGELFF
TRBV27	-	TRBJ1-5	-	TGTGCCAGCAGTTTATCGGCGGGCCGATCGTATCAGCCCCAGCATTTT	CASSLSAGRSYQPQHF
TRBV28	-	TRBJ1-4	-	TGTGCCAGCAGTTTTGTCTTTGGGCTTGCAACTAATGAAAAACTGTTTTTT	CASSFVFGLATNEKLFF
TRBV5-4	-	TRBJ1-1	-	TGTGCCAGCTGGTCGGACAGCAACACTGAAGCTTTCTTT	CASWSDSNTEAFF
TRBV6-5	TRBD1	TRBJ1-5	once	TGTGCCAGCAGTAGACTTGGACAGGGGTATCAGCCCCAGCATTTT	CASSRLGQGYQPQHF
TRBV27	-	TRBJ2-1	-	TGTGCCAGCAGTTTTACTGGCGGATTAGTCAATGAGCAGTTCTTC	CASSFTGGLVNEQFF
TRBV28	-	TRBJ2-5	-	TGTGCCAGCAGTTTAGCGGACCAAGAGACCCAGTACTTC	CASSLADQETQYF
TRBV6-1	-	TRBJ1-1	few	TGTGCCAGCAGTACCCTGCAGGGGAGCGCTTTCTTT	CASSTLQGSAFF
TRBV13	-	TRBJ1-3	few	TGTGCCAGCAGCTTAGGCCGGGATAGAACTGGTGGAAACACCATATATTTT	CASSLGRDRTGGNTIYF
TRBV29-1	-	TRBJ2-1	once	TGCAGCGCCCGGGGTTTTGTGAATGAGCAGTTCTTC	CSARGFVNEQFF
TRBV16	TRBD1	TRBJ1-2	-	TGTGCCAGCAGCCAATCCCGAACAGGGGGTAACTATGGCTACACCTTC	CASSQSRTGGNYGYTF
TRBV10-2	-	TRBJ1-4	-	TGCGCCAGCAGACAGGGATCCCATGAAAAACTGTTTTTT	CASRQGSHEKLFF
TRBV27	-	TRBJ2-7	-	TGTGCCAGCAGTTTTGAGGGAGGTCCCTACGAGCAGTACTTC	CASSFEGGPYEQYF
TRBV7-8	-	TRBJ1-2	-	TGTGCCAGCAGCTTAGAACAGGCTAACTATGGCTACACCTTC	CASSLEQANYGYTF
TRBV7-6	-	TRBJ1-3	once	TGTGCCAGCAGCTTAGGCCACCACAGGGACTCTGGAAACACCATATATTTT	CASSLGHHRDSGNTIYF
TRBV27	TRBD1	TRBJ2-2	-	TGTGCCAGCACTGAAGGGGGCCACGGGGAGCTGTTTTTT	CASTEGGHGELFF
TRBV19	TRBD2	TRBJ2-7	-	TGTGCCAGTAGTATCTTCGGGGGGGAGCAGTACTTC	CASSIFGGEQYF
TRBV28	TRBD1	TRBJ1-1	few	TGTGCCAGCAGGAGACAGGGTTGGGGCACTGAAGCTTTCTTT	CASRRQGWGTEAFF
TRBV25-1	-	TRBJ2-4	-	TGTGCCAGCAGTGCCCGCGCAGGTCCCAAAAACATTCAGTACTTC	CASSARAGPKNIQYF
TRBV27	-	TRBJ1-2	-	TGTGCCAGCAGTTTATCGTCCGGTACTTCCGGCTACACCTTC	CASSLSSGTSGYTF
TRBV6-5	-	TRBJ2-7	few	TGTGCCAGCAGTTGGACACGATCGGGCTACGAGCAGTACTTC	CASSWTRSGYEQYF
TRBV7-9	-	TRBJ1-6	-	TGTGCCAGCAGCTTAGTAGATTCACCCCTCCACTTT	CASSLVDSPLHF
TRBV4-2	-	TRBJ2-4	-	TGTGCCAGCAGCCTCCTGCCGCGAGGGGGGGGTAATAACATTCAGTACTTC	CASSLLPRGGGNNIQYF
TRBV4-3	TRBD1	TRBJ2-3	-	TGCGCCAGCAGCCATTCGCTCCAGGGGGCCCGCACAGATACGCAGTATTTT	CASSHSLQGARTDTQYF
TRBV2	TRBD1	TRBJ1-1	-	TGTGCCAGCAGTGAAGTTATGACAGGGGAAACTGAAGCTTTCTTT	CASSEVMTGETEAFF
TRBV10-3	TRBD1	TRBJ2-1	-	TGTGCCATCACGGCGACAGGGAGTTTAGATGAGCAGTTCTTC	CAITATGSLDEQFF
TRBV2	TRBD1	TRBJ1-1	few	TGTGCCAGCACAGCGGGACAGGGTTGGACTGAAGCTTTCTTT	CASTAGQGWTEAFF
TRBV5-4	-	TRBJ2-2	-	TGTGCCAGCACATTAGGGGGATCGAGGTCCGGGGAGCTGTTTTTT	CASTLGGSRSGELFF
TRBV5-1	-	TRBJ1-1	-	TGCGCCAGCAGCTTGGCTACAGGGCTCGTAAACACTGAAGCTTTCTTT	CASSLATGLVNTEAFF
TRBV28	-	TRBJ1-2	-	TGTGCCAGCAGTTTGCAGCACCCGGGTGGCTACACCTTC	CASSLQHPGGYTF
TRBV25-1	TRBD2	TRBJ2-5	-	TGTGCCAGCAACGGACTAGGCGGGACCCAGTACTTC	CASNGLGGTQYF